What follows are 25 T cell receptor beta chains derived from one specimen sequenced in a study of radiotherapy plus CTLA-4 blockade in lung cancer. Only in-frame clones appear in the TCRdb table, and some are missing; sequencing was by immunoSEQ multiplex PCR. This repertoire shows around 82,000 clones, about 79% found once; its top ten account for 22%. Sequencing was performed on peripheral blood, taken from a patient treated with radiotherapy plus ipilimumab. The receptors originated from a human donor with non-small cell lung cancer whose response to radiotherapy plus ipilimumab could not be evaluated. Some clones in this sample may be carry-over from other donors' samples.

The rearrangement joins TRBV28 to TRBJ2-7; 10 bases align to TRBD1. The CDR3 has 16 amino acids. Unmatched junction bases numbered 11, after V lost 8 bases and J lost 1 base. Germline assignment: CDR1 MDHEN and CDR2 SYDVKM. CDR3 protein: CASSETGTGDSYEQYF. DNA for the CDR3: TGTGCCAGCTCTGAAACTGGGACAGGGGATTCCTACGAGCAGTACTTC.

DNA for the CDR3: TGTGCCAGCAGCTTAGAGAGCGGGTACAATGAGCAGTTCTTC. Translation gives CASSLESGYNEQFF. The chain links TRBV7-2 to TRBJ2-1, with D maybe TRBD2 (6 bases). The germline V gene has CDR1 SGHTA and CDR2 FQGNSA. V lost 1 base, J lost 4 bases, and 8 bases lay in between. This CDR3 spans 14 amino acids.

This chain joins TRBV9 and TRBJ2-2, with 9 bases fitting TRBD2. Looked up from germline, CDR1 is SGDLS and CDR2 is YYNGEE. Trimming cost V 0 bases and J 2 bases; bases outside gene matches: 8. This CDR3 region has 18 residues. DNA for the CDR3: TGTGCCAGCAGCGTAGGCGGTAGCGGGGGCCTAAACACCGGGGAGCTGTTTTTT. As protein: CASSVGGSGGLNTGELFF.

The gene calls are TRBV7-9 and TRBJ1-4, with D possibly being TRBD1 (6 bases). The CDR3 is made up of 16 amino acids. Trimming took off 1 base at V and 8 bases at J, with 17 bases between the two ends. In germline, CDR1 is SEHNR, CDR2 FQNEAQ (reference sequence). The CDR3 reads CASSLGGGLGGEKLFF. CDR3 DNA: TGTGCCAGCAGCTTAGGGGGGGGCCTGGGAGGAGAAAAACTGTTTTTT. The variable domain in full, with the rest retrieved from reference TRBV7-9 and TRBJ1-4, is DTGVSQNPRHKITKRGQNVTFRCDPISEHNRLYWYRQTLGQGPEFLTYFQNEAQLEKSRLLSDRFSAERPKGSFSTLEIQRTEQGDSAMYLCASSLGGGLGGEKLFFGSGTQLSVL.

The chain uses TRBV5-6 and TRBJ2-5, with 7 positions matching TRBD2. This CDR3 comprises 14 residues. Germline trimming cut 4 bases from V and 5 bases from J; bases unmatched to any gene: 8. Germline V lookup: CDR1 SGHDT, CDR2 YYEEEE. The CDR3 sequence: CASSPGDGGETQYF. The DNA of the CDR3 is TGTGCCAGCAGCCCGGGCGACGGGGGGGAGACCCAGTACTTC. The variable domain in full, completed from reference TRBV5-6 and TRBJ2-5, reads DAGVTQSPTHLIKTRGQQVTLRCSPKSGHDTVSWYQQALGQGPQFIFQYYEEEERQRGNFPDRFSGHQFPNYSSELNVNALLLGDSALYLCASSPGDGGETQYFGPGTRLLVL.

The CDR3 DNA reads TGTGCCAGCTCACAGGGACAGATGAACACTGAAGCTTTCTTT. Residues: CASSQGQMNTEAFF. The chain recombines TRBV18 with TRBJ1-1, with TRBD1 identical over 7 bases. The V and J ends lost 4 bases and 0 bases, in that order; junction bases with no gene match: 2. This CDR3 contains 14 residues. Germline CDR1 and CDR2: KGHSH and LQKENI.

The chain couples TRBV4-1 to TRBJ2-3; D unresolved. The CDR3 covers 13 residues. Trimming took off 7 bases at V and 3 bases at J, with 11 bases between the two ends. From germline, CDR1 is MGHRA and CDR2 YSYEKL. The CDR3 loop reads CASTSGRTDTQYF. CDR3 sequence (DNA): TGCGCCAGCACCTCTGGGCGAACAGATACGCAGTATTTT.

The CDR3 bases are TGTGCCAGCAGTTCCCCGACAGGGCACGGGAACTATGGCTACACCTTC. This gives the protein CASSSPTGHGNYGYTF. The chain recombines TRBV28 with TRBJ1-2; 7 nucleotides agree with TRBD1. Germline loops: CDR1 MDHEN, CDR2 SYDVKM. The CDR3 has 16 residues. J gave up 2 bases and V 4 bases, and 10 bases lay outside the gene matches.

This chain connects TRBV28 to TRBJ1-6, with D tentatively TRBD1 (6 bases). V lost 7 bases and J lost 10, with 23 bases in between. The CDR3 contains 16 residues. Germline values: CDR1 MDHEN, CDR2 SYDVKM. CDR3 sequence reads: CASNLAAGALGSPLHF. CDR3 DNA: TGTGCCAGCAACTTGGCGGCGGGGGCCCTGGGGTCACCCCTCCACTTT.

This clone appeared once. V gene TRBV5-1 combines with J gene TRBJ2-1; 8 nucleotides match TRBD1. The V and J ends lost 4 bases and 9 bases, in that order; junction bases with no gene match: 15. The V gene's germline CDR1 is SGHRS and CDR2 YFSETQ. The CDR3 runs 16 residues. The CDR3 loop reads CASSPRAGTGGSEQFF. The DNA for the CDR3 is TGCGCCAGCAGCCCGCGAGCCGGGACAGGTGGGAGTGAGCAGTTCTTC.

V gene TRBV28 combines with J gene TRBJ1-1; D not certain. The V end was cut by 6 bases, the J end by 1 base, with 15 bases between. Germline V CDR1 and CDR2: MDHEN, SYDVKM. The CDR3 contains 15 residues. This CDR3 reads CASRDNFRGNTEAFF. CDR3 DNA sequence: TGTGCCAGCAGGGATAATTTCCGGGGGAACACTGAAGCTTTCTTT.

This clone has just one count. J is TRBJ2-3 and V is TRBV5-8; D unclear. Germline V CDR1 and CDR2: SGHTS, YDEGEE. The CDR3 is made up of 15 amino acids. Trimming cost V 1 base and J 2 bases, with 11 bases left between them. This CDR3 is CASSLNSPYTDTQYF. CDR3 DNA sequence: TGTGCCAGCAGCTTGAACAGCCCATACACAGATACGCAGTATTTT.

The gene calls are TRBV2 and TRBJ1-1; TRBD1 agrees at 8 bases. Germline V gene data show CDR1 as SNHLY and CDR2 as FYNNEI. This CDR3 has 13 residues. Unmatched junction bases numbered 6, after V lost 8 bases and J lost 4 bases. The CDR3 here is CASVDREGTEAFF. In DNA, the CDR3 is TGTGCCAGCGTGGACAGGGAGGGCACTGAAGCTTTCTTT.

CDR3: CASSLKRVAGLTDTQYF. The CDR3 region has the DNA TGTGCCAGCAGCCTTAAGAGGGTAGCGGGGCTGACAGATACGCAGTATTTT. The chain uses TRBV7-2 and TRBJ2-3; TRBD2 matches at 8 bases. Germline CDR1 and CDR2: SGHTA and FQGNSA. The length of the CDR3 is 17 residues. The trim removed 5 bases at V and 3 bases at J, leaving 13 bases unmatched.

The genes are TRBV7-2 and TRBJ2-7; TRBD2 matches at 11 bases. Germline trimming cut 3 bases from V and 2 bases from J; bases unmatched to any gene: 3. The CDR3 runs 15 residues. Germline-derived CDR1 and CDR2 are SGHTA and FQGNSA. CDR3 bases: TGTGCCAGCAGCTTTTCGGGACTAGCGGCCTACGAGCAGTACTTC. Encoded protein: CASSFSGLAAYEQYF.

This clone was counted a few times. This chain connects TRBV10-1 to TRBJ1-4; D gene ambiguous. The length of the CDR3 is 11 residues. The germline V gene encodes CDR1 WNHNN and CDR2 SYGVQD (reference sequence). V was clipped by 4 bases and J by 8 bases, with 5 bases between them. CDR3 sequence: CASSGREKLFF. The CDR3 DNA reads TGCGCCAGCAGTGGGCGGGAAAAACTGTTTTTT.

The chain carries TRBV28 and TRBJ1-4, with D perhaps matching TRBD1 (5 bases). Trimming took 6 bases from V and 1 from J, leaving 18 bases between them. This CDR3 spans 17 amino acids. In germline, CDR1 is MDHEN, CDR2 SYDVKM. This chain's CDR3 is CASRGGQGMVTNEKLFF. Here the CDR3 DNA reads TGTGCCAGCAGGGGTGGGCAGGGAATGGTAACTAATGAAAAACTGTTTTTT.

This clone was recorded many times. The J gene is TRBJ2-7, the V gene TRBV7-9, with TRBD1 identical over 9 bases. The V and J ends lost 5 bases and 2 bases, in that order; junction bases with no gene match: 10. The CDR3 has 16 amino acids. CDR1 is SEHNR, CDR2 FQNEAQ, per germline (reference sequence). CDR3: CASSPSPGQGPYEQYF. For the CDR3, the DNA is TGTGCCAGCAGCCCCTCGCCGGGACAGGGTCCCTACGAGCAGTACTTC. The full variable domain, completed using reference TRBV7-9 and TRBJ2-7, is DTGVSQNPRHKITKRGQNVTFRCDPISEHNRLYWYRQTLGQGPEFLTYFQNEAQLEKSRLLSDRFSAERPKGSFSTLEIQRTEQGDSAMYLCASSPSPGQGPYEQYFGPGTRLTVT.

The CDR3 DNA sequence: TGTGCCAGCAGTTTGCAGGGGACTAACTATGGCTACACCTTC. Residues: CASSLQGTNYGYTF. The chain carries TRBV6-5 and TRBJ1-2; D might be TRBD1 (6 bases). Trimming took off 4 bases at V and 0 bases at J, with 9 bases between the two ends. Germline V lookup: CDR1 MNHEY, CDR2 SVGAGI. The CDR3 has 14 amino acids.

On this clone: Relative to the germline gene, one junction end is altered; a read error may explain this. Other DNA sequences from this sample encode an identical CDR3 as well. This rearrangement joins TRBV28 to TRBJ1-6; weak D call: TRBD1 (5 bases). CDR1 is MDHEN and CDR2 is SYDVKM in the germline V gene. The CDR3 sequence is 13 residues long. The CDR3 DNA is TGTGCCAGCACCCTGACAGAAAATTCCCCCCTCCACTTT. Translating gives CASTLTENSPLHF.

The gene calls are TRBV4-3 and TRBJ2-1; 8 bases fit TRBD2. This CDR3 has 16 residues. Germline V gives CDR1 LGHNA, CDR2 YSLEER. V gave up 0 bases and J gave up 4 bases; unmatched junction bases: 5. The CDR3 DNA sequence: TGCGCCAGCAGCCAAGATCCGCGCGGGGGGTACAATGAGCAGTTCTTC. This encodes CASSQDPRGGYNEQFF.

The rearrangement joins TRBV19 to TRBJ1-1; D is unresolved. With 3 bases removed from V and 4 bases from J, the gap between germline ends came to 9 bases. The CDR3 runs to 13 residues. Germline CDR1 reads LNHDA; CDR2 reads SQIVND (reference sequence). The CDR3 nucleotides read TGTGCCAGTAGTATTGAGGGATTCACTGAAGCTTTCTTT. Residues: CASSIEGFTEAFF.

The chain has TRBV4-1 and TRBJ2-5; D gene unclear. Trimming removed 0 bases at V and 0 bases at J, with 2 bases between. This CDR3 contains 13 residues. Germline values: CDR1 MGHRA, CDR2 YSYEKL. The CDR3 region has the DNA TGCGCCAGCAGCCAAGACAACCAAGAGACCCAGTACTTC. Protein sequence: CASSQDNQETQYF.

In DNA, the CDR3 is TGTGCCAGCAGCCCCTTTAGCCTCTCGGCGACTGAAGCTTTCTTT. Amino acids: CASSPFSLSATEAFF. The V call is TRBV11-1, the J call TRBJ1-1; D unresolved. This CDR3 is built from 15 residues. Germline V lookup: CDR1 SGHAT, CDR2 FQDESV (reference sequence). The V end lost 5 bases, the J end lost 5 bases, and 18 bases lay between the germline ends.

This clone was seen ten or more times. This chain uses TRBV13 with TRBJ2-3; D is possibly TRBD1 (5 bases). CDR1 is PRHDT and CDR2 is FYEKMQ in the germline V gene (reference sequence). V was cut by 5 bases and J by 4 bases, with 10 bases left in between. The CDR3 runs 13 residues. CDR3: CASSPPGPDTQYF. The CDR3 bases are TGTGCCAGCAGCCCTCCAGGGCCAGATACGCAGTATTTT. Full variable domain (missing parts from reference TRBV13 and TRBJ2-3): AAGVIQSPRHLIKEKRETATLKCYPIPRHDTVYWYQQGPGQDPQFLISFYEKMQSDKGSIPDRFSAQQFSDYHSELNMSSLELGDSALYFCASSPPGPDTQYFGPGTRLTVL.